The present TCR beta chain was sequenced within a study of shared clonotypes between healthy human individuals. Regarding the study as a whole: Memory subsets generally showed smaller estimated richness than naive subsets did.

Assay: immunoSEQ multiplex PCR; the TCRdb copy retains only in-frame clones and omits some. This table holds roughly 2 million clones, 95% found once. The CDR3 sequence is 13 residues long. CDR1 and CDR2 from the germline V gene are WSHSY and SAAADI. The ends were cut back, 2 bases at V and 14 bases at J, with 17 bases in the middle. On this clone: Its antigen is currently unknown.

The material sequenced was naive CD4+ T cells sorted from blood. As for subset: CD45RA+ positively selected. The chain has TRBV10-2 and TRBJ2-3; the D gene is possibly TRBD1 (6 bases). This receptor was identified in a man younger than 35 in good health. The CDR3 DNA reads TGCGCCAGCAGTGAGCCGGACAGCCCCAGGCTGTATTTT. Residues: CASSEPDSPRLYF.